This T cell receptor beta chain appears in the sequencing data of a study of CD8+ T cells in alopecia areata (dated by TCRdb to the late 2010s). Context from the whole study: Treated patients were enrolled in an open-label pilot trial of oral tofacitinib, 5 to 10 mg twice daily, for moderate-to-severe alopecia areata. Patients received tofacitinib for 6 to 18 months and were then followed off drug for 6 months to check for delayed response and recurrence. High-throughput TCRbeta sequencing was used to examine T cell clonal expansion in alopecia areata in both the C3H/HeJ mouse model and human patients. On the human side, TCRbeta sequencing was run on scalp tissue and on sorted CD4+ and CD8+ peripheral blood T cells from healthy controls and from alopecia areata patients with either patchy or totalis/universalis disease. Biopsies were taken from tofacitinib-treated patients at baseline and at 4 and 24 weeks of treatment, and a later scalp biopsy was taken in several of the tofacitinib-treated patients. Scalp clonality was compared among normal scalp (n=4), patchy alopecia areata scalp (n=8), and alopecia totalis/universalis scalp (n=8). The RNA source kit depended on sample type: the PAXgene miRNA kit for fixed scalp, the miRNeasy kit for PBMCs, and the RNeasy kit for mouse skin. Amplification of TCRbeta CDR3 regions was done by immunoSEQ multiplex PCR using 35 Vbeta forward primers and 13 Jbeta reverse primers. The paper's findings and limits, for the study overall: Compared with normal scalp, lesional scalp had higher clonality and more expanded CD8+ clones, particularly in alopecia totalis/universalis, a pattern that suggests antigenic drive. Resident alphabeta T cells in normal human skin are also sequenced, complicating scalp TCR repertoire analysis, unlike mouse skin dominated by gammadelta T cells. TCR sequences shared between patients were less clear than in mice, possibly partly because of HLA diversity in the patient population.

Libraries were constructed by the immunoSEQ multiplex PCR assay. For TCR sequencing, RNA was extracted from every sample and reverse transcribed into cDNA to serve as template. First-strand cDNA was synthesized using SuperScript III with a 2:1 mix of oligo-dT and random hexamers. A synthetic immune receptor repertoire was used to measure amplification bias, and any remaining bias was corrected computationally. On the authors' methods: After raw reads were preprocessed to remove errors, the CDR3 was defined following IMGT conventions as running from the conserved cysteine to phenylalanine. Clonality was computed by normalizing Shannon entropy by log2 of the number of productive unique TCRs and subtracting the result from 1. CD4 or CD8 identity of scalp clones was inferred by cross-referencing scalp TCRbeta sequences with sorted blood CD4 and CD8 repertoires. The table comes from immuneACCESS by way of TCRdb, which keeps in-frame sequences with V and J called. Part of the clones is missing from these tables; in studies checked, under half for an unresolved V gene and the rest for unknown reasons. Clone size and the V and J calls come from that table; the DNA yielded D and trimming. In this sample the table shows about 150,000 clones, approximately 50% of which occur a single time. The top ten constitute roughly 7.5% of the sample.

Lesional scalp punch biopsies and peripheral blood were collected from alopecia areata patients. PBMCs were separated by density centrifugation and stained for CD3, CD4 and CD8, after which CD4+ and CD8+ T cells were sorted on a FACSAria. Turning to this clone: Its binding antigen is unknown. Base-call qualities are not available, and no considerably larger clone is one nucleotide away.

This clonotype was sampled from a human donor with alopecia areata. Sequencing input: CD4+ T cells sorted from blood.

CDR3 loop: CACLASGRDGETQYF. Read as DNA, the sequence is TGTGCCTGTTTAGCGAGCGGGAGGGACGGAGAGACCCAGTACTTC. The chain was built from TRBV30 and TRBJ2-5, with 10 bases aligning to TRBD2. The CDR3 holds 15 amino acids from the cysteine to the phenylalanine. CDR3 DNA only is kept here, 45 bases in frame from base 1. Germline trimming: 6 bases from V, 4 bases from J; junction bases outside gene matches: 11. CDR1 and CDR2, per the germline V gene (reference sequence), are GTSNPN and SVGIG.